This TCR beta chain was found in a study of CD8 T cells in Susac syndrome. Turning to this clonotype: Its cognate antigen is unknown.

In Susac syndrome patients, recently defined diagnostic criteria for definite or probable disease were met. This CDR3 has 14 residues. The germline V gene has CDR1 MNHEY and CDR2 SVGAGI. Losses at the gene ends were 6 bases for V and 4 bases for J; bases not matched to a gene: 5. Broader study findings: The authors acknowledged that their TCR sequencing and HLA analysis involved a relatively small number of individuals.

The RNA input was about 0.5 to 1 ug, and it was reverse transcribed with random hexamers. TCRdb called the immunoSEQ multiplex PCR reads again in MiXCR, with one record for every CDR3 protein. In the table there are 100,000 to 150,000 distinct CDR3 sequences, around 94% of which are singletons. This chain joins TRBV6-5 and TRBJ2-5, with 10 bases lining up with TRBD2. The clonotype was recovered from a human donor with Susac syndrome. The sample taken for sequencing was CD8+ T cells from PBMCs. The CDR3 region has the DNA TGTGCCAGCAGCCAGCGGGGGGGCCGAGAGACCCAGTACTTC. It encodes CASSQRGGRETQYF.